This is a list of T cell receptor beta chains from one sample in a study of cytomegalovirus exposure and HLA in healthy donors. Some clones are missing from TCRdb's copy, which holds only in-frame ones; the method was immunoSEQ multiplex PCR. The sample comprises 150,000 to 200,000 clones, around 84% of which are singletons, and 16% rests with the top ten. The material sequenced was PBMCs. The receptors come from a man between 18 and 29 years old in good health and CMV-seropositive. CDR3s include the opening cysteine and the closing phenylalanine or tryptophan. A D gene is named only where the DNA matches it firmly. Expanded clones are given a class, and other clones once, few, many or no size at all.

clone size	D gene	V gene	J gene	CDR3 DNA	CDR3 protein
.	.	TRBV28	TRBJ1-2	TGTGCCAGCAGTTTAAATTACCGACAGGCATATGGCTACACCTTC	CASSLNYRQAYGYTF
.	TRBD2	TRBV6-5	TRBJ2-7	TGTGCCAGCAGCCCGGGGGGCGGGGGGACCTACGAGCAGTACTTC	CASSPGGGGTYEQYF
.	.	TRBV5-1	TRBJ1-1	TGCGCCAGCAGCCAGAACACTGAAGCTTTCTTT	CASSQNTEAFF
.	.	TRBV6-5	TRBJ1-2	TGTGCCAGCAGTTCCGACAGTTTAGCTAACTATGGCTACACCTTC	CASSSDSLANYGYTF
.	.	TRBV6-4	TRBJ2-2	TGTGCCAGCAGTGACGATCCAGGGGCCGGGGAGCTGTTTTTT	CASSDDPGAGELFF
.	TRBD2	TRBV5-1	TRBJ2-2	TGCGCCAGCAGGGCCGGGACTAGAAAGAACACCGGGGAGCTGTTTTTT	CASRAGTRKNTGELFF
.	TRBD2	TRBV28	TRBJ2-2	TGTGCCAGCAGTAATACCCCCGGGACTAGCGGGAGAGGGAACACCGGGGAGCTGTTTTTT	CASSNTPGTSGRGNTGELFF
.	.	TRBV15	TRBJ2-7	TGTGCCACCAGCAGAGAGAGGAGCTCCTACGAGCAGTACTTC	CATSRERSSYEQYF
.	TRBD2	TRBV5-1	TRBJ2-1	TGCGCCAGCAGCTCAACTAGCGGGACCTACAATGAGCAGTTCTTC	CASSSTSGTYNEQFF
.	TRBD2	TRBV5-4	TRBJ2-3	TGTGCCAGCAGCACAGGACTAGCGGTGAGCACAGATACGCAGTATTTT	CASSTGLAVSTDTQYF
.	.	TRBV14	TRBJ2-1	TGTGCCAGCAGCCCCCTTTGGGGGCTCCTTAACAATGAGCAGTTCTTC	CASSPLWGLLNNEQFF
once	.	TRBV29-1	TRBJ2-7	TGCAGCGTTGAAGTTATGGGGGCCCGGGGAGAGCAGTACTTC	CSVEVMGARGEQYF
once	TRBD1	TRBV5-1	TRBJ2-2	TGCGCCAGCAGCTTACTGGGACAGGACACCGGGGAGCTGTTTTTT	CASSLLGQDTGELFF
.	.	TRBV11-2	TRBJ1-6	TGTGCCAGCAGCCGAACCGAACAGGCACGAACATTAAATTCACCCCTCCACTTT	CASSRTEQARTLNSPLHF
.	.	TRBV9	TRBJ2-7	TGTGCCAGCAGCCCCCGAGGTGAATCCTACGAGCAGTACTTC	CASSPRGESYEQYF
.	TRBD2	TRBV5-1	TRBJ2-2	TGCGCCAGCAGCTTGGCTGGGCGTCGACTAGCGGGAGGGCCCGGGGAGCTGTTTTTT	CASSLAGRRLAGGPGELFF
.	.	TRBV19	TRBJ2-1	TGTGCCAGTAGTATTAGCCCTCGCAATGAGCAGTTCTTC	CASSISPRNEQFF
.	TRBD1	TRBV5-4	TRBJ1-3	TGTGCCAGCAGCCGCGACAGGGCCAGCTCTGGAAACACCATATATTTT	CASSRDRASSGNTIYF
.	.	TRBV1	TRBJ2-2	TGCACCAGCAGCCAGTCAGATTCCGGGACTAGCGGGAGGAATGCCGGGGAGCTGTTTTTT	CTSSQSDSGTSGRNAGELFF
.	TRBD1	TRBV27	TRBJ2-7	TGTGCCAGCAGTTACTCCCGCTCCGGGACAGGGAGCCACGAGCAGTACTTC	CASSYSRSGTGSHEQYF
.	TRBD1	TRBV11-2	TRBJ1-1	TGTGCCAGCATCATAACTACAGGGGGGACTGAAGCTTTCTTT	CASIITTGGTEAFF
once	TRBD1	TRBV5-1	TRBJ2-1	TGCGCCAGCAGCCCACCGGGACAGGGGGTCAATGAGCAGTTCTTC	CASSPPGQGVNEQFF
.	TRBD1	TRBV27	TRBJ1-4	TGTGCCAGCTCGCGGACAGGTTTGAATGAAAAACTGTTTTTT	CASSRTGLNEKLFF
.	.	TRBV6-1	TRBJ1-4	TGTGCCAGCAGTGAAGTAAGGGGTCTCGGTGAAAAACTGTTTTTT	CASSEVRGLGEKLFF
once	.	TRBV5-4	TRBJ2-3	TGTGCCAGCAGCCATCAGGAGGCGGGCACAGATACGCAGTATTTT	CASSHQEAGTDTQYF
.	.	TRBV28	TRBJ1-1	TGTGCCAGCAGTTACCCGGTGCACACTGAAGCTTTCTTT	CASSYPVHTEAFF
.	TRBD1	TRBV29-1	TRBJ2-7	TGCAGCGTTGCCTACTCCCTTGGGTGGACAGGGAGAGGGTACGAGCAGTACTTC	CSVAYSLGWTGRGYEQYF
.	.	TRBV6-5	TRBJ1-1	TGTGCCAGCAGTACATATGGGGCGGTTGAAGCTTTCTTT	CASSTYGAVEAFF
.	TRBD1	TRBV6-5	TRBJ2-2	TGTGCCAGCAGGGGGCCAGGGGGCACCGGGGAGCTGTTTTTT	CASRGPGGTGELFF
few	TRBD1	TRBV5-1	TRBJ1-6	TGCGCCAGCACCCCGACAGGGAATAATTCACCCCTCCACTTT	CASTPTGNNSPLHF
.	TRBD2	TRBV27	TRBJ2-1	TGTGCCAGCAGTTTAGGAGGGAGGGCCTATGAGCAGTTCTTC	CASSLGGRAYEQFF
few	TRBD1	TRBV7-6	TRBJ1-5	TGTGCCAGCAGCTTAATTACAGGGGGCAATCAGCCCCAGCATTTT	CASSLITGGNQPQHF
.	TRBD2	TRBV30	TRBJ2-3	TGTGCCTGGAGTGTAGGGGCGGGAGTGATTACAGATACGCAGTATTTT	CAWSVGAGVITDTQYF
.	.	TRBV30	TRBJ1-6	TGTGCCTGGAGTCTTAATTCACCCCTCCACTTT	CAWSLNSPLHF
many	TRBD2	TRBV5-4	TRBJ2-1	TGTGCCAGCAGCTTGGCGGGCCGCGGGGGGGCGAATGAGCAGTTCTTC	CASSLAGRGGANEQFF
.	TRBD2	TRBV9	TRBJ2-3	TGTGCCAGCAGCCCCTCGCAACTAGCGGCAGATACGCAGTATTTT	CASSPSQLAADTQYF
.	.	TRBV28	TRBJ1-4	TGTGCCAGCAGTCAGCCGGGACTTGGGAATGAAAAACTGTTTTTT	CASSQPGLGNEKLFF
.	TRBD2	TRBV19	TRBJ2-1	TGTGCCAGTAGCATCCGAGGGGAGGGACCTGAGCAGTTCTTC	CASSIRGEGPEQFF
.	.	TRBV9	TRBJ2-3	TGTGCCAGCAGCCCCCGACTGGATAGCACAGATACGCAGTATTTT	CASSPRLDSTDTQYF
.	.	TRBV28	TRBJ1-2	TGTGCCAGCAGTTCTAATGGCTACACCTTC	CASSSNGYTF